The rows below give T cell receptor beta chains drawn from one sample of a study of breast tumors, draining lymph nodes, adjacent tissues. One entry per CDR3 protein, called by TCRdb with MiXCR from the multiplex PCR reads. This sample has approximately 230,000 distinct CDR3 sequences, with approximately 36% found just once. Source material: axillary lymph node tissue. The receptor source for this set is a female donor with breast cancer. Some clones in this sample may be carry-over from other donors' samples. Both conserved end residues are part of each CDR3. The order of the fields is V gene, D gene, J gene, clone size, CDR3 DNA, CDR3 protein. D genes are given only for firm matches. Part of the rows lack a size; the others show once, few, many or a class for expanded clones.

>TRBV28|NA|TRBJ1-4|few
TGTGCCAGCAGTTTATTGGGGGGTAATGAAAAACTGTTTTTT
CASSLLGGNEKLFF
>TRBV5-6|TRBD1|TRBJ2-1|NA
TGTGCCAGCAGCTTGGAACAGGGGGTCTACAATGAGCAGTTCTTC
CASSLEQGVYNEQFF
>TRBV2|TRBD2|TRBJ2-3|many
TGTGCCAGCAGTGGGGGGGGGAACCTAGATACGCAGTATTTT
CASSGGGNLDTQYF
>TRBV20-1|NA|TRBJ1-2|many
TGCAGTGCTAGAGGAGGACAACCCTATGGCTACACCTTC
CSARGGQPYGYTF
>TRBV4-3|TRBD2|TRBJ2-5|NA
TGCGCCAGCAGCCAAGATCGCAGCGGGGGACTCCGGGAGACCCAGTACTTC
CASSQDRSGGLRETQYF
>TRBV7-2|TRBD1|TRBJ1-6|NA
TGTGCCAGCAGCTTTATGGGACAGGTTAATTCACCCCTCCACTTT
CASSFMGQVNSPLHF
>TRBV20-1|NA|TRBJ1-2|many
TGCAGTGCTAGTGGGGCCCGGGGGTTCGCCTCCTATGGCTACACCTTC
CSASGARGFASYGYTF
>TRBV2|TRBD1|TRBJ1-6|many
TGTGCCAGCAAATTTGGGACAGGGGATTCACCCCTCCACTTT
CASKFGTGDSPLHF
>TRBV3-1|NA|TRBJ1-3|many
TGTGCCAGCAGGAGGGACGGTGGTACTGGAAACACCATATATTTT
CASRRDGGTGNTIYF
>TRBV9|NA|TRBJ2-2|many
TGTGCCAGCAGCGTGGCTCCGGACACAAACACCGGGGAGCTGTTTTTT
CASSVAPDTNTGELFF